Following are 28 T cell receptor beta chains from one sample sequenced in a study of cytomegalovirus exposure and HLA in healthy donors. The method was immunoSEQ multiplex PCR; TCRdb's version includes in-frame clones alone and lacks a portion of them. The sample contains 55,000 to 75,000 clones, 91% of which appear only once. The specimen sequenced was PBMCs. The receptors were gathered from a young man in good health and CMV-seronegative.

This sequence joins TRBV4-3 and TRBJ2-7, with D possibly being TRBD1 (5 bases). Germline V gives CDR1 LGHNA, CDR2 YSLEER. The CDR3 loop spans 15 amino acids. V lost 4 bases to trimming and J lost 3 bases, with 16 bases between them. The CDR3 loop is CASSLSRTLVYEQYF. As DNA, the CDR3 is TGCGCCAGCAGCCTTTCCCGGACACTCGTCTACGAGCAGTACTTC.

The chain recombines TRBV2 with TRBJ2-1, with 9 positions matching TRBD2. Per germline, CDR1 SNHLY and CDR2 FYNNEI. Losses at the gene ends were 8 bases for V and 4 bases for J; bases not matched to a gene: 9. CDR3 length equals 15 residues. The chain's CDR3 is CASRVGLAEYNEQFF. For the CDR3, the DNA is TGTGCCAGCCGGGTGGGACTAGCAGAATACAATGAGCAGTTCTTC. Based on the CDR3 plus reference TRBV2 and TRBJ2-1, the full variable domain is EPEVTQTPSHQVTQMGQEVILRCVPISNHLYFYWYRQILGQKVEFLVSFYNNEISEKSEIFDDQFSVERPDGSNFTLKIRSTKLEDSAMYFCASRVGLAEYNEQFFGPGTRLTVL.

The V call is TRBV11-2, the J call TRBJ2-1, with D maybe TRBD2 (6 bases). Germline CDR1 reads SGHAT; CDR2 reads FQNNGV. There are 11 residues in the CDR3. Trimming removed 5 bases from V and 8 bases from J, with 7 bases in between. CDR3 sequence (DNA): TGTGCCAGCAGCCCTAGCGATGAGCAGTTCTTC. Its translation: CASSPSDEQFF.

The DNA of the CDR3 is TGTGCCATGTCAAGCACAGATACGCAGTATTTT. This encodes CAMSSTDTQYF. This chain connects TRBV10-3 to TRBJ2-3; D is undetermined. Trimming removed 9 bases from V and 0 bases from J, with 4 bases in between. This CDR3 contains 11 residues. CDR1 ENHRY and CDR2 SYGVKD come from the germline V gene.

The chain has TRBV10-2 and TRBJ2-2, with 11 positions matching TRBD2. J lost 4 bases, V lost 6 bases, and 4 bases had no gene match. The CDR3 is 15 amino acids. Looked up from germline, CDR1 is WSHSY and CDR2 is SAAADI. The DNA for the CDR3 is TGCGCCAGCAGGCCGGGACTAGCGGCCACCGGGGAGCTGTTTTTT. Protein: CASRPGLAATGELFF.

In its sample, this clone was seen a few times. J is TRBJ1-4 and V is TRBV14, with a weak D call TRBD1 (5 bases). CDR1 is SGHDN, CDR2 FVKESK, per germline. The CDR3 is made up of 19 amino acids. With 0 bases removed from V and 8 bases from J, the gap between germline ends came to 25 bases. CDR3 coding DNA: TGTGCCAGCAGCCAAGATCATAGGGGAGGGGATTTTAACTGGGAAAAACTGTTTTTT. This sequence encodes CASSQDHRGGDFNWEKLFF.

This clone appeared once. The chain links TRBV6-5 to TRBJ1-1; 7 nucleotides line up with TRBD1. Germline-derived CDR1 and CDR2 are MNHEY and SVGAGI. V shed 4 bases, J shed 4 bases, and the junction held 9 bases outside the gene matches. The CDR3 contains 15 residues. The CDR3 loop is CASSLNGQAGTEAFF. Written as DNA, the CDR3 is TGTGCCAGCAGTTTAAACGGACAGGCGGGCACTGAAGCTTTCTTT.

This clone has a handful of counts. The V gene is TRBV5-1, the J gene TRBJ2-1; tentative D call: TRBD1 (6 bases). V lost 3 bases and J 6 bases, leaving 13 bases between the germline ends. This CDR3 has 14 amino acids. CDR1 and CDR2 from the germline V gene are SGHRS and YFSETQ. Here the CDR3 DNA reads TGCGCCAGCAGCTCCCAAGGGGGAAGCAATGAGCAGTTCTTC. It is translated as CASSSQGGSNEQFF. Full variable domain (outside the CDR3, taken from reference TRBV5-1 and TRBJ2-1): KAGVTQTPRYLIKTRGQQVTLSCSPISGHRSVSWYQQTPGQGLQFLFEYFSETQRNKGNFPGRFSGRQFSNSRSEMNVSTLELGDSALYLCASSSQGGSNEQFFGPGTRLTVL.

The V gene is TRBV6-5, the J gene TRBJ2-7; 7 bases match TRBD1. With 6 bases clipped from V and 5 bases from J, the junction kept 13 bases outside the gene matches. The germline gives CDR1 MNHEY, CDR2 SVGAGI. The CDR3 contains 15 residues. CDR3 nucleotide sequence: TGTGCCAGCAGCAGTATAACAGGGGTAATCCACGAGCAGTACTTC. The encoded protein is CASSSITGVIHEQYF.

The rearrangement joins TRBV5-1 to TRBJ2-1, with a weak D call TRBD2 (6 bases). Germline CDR1 reads SGHRS; CDR2 reads YFSETQ. V was shortened by 4 bases and J by 0 bases, with 11 bases between the two germline ends. This CDR3 is built from 15 residues. The DNA for the CDR3 is TGCGCCAGCAGCCCGGGGACTTACTCCTACAATGAGCAGTTCTTC. Translated, it gives CASSPGTYSYNEQFF.

This chain connects TRBV7-9 to TRBJ1-1, with D possibly TRBD1 on 5 matching bases. The CDR3 contains 14 residues. The germline V gene has CDR1 SEHNR and CDR2 FQNEAQ (reference sequence). Trimming shortened V by 6 bases and J by 5 bases, and 16 bases separated the two germline ends. The CDR3 reads CASRPTQRGTEAFF. CDR3 nucleotide sequence: TGTGCCAGCAGACCAACCCAGCGGGGGACTGAAGCTTTCTTT.

The chain has TRBV5-8 and TRBJ2-2; 7 positions agree with TRBD2. Germline CDR1 reads SGHTS; CDR2 reads YDEGEE. The V gene end was trimmed by 1 base and the J gene end by 0 bases; junction bases not matched to a gene: 0. The CDR3 has 15 residues. The CDR3 sequence: CASSLSGTNTGELFF. CDR3 coding DNA: TGTGCCAGCAGCTTGAGCGGGACGAACACCGGGGAGCTGTTTTTT.

V usage is TRBV5-1 and J usage is TRBJ2-1, with 7 bases matching TRBD2. CDR3 size: 17 residues. Looked up from germline, CDR1 is SGHRS and CDR2 is YFSETQ. The ends lost 6 bases at V and 5 bases at J; junction bases unmatched: 17. CDR3 nucleotide sequence: TGCGCCAGCACCCAGAATGGGGCGGGAGTCTTTCACAATGAGCAGTTCTTC. This gives the protein CASTQNGAGVFHNEQFF.

V is TRBV20-1 and J is TRBJ1-5; the D gene is possibly TRBD1 (5 bases). The CDR3 contains 11 residues. The V end was cut by 6 bases, the J end by 5 bases, with 8 bases between. Germline V gene lookup returns CDR1 DFQATT and CDR2 SNEGSKA (reference sequence). The CDR3 is CSAQVDQPQHF. The CDR3 nucleotides read TGCAGTGCACAGGTGGATCAGCCCCAGCATTTT.

This chain links TRBV29-1 with TRBJ2-1; TRBD1 matches at 8 bases. Germline-derived CDR1 and CDR2 are SQVTM and ANQGSEA. The CDR3 has 13 amino acids. V lost 4 bases to trimming and J lost 5 bases; unmatched junction nucleotides: 4. The CDR3 nucleotides read TGCAGCGTTGTCCAGGGGGCTGACAATGAGCAGTTCTTC. Amino acids: CSVVQGADNEQFF.

V is TRBV28 and J is TRBJ2-7; no firm D call. The CDR3 has 14 amino acids. The V and J ends lost 2 bases and 1 base respectively, with 9 bases between them. The germline V gene has CDR1 MDHEN and CDR2 SYDVKM. The CDR3 protein is CASSLGGGSYEQYF. Written as DNA, the CDR3 is TGTGCCAGCAGTTTAGGCGGCGGTTCCTACGAGCAGTACTTC. The full variable domain, rest sourced from reference TRBV28 and TRBJ2-7, is DVKVTQSSRYLVKRTGEKVFLECVQDMDHENMFWYRQDPGLGLRLIYFSYDVKMKEKGDIPEGYSVSREKKERFSLILESASTNQTSMYLCASSLGGGSYEQYFGPGTRLTVT.

This chain links TRBV7-3 with TRBJ2-7, with 10 bases that match TRBD2. The ends lost 3 bases at V and 6 bases at J; junction bases unmatched: 5. Looked up from germline, CDR1 is SGHTA and CDR2 is FQGTGA. The CDR3 sequence is 14 residues long. The DNA of the CDR3 is TGTGCCAGCAGCTTGAGCGGGAGGGCCGGCGAGCAGTACTTC. It codes for CASSLSGRAGEQYF.

The chain employs TRBV11-2 and TRBJ2-7; a possible D gene is TRBD2 (6 bases). V lost 5 bases and J 7 bases, leaving 18 bases between the germline ends. This CDR3 spans 14 amino acids. CDR1 and CDR2 from the germline V gene are SGHAT and FQNNGV. The CDR3 protein is CASSPAGWQVEQYF. The DNA for the CDR3 is TGTGCCAGCAGCCCCGCGGGGTGGCAGGTGGAGCAGTACTTC.

This clone came up a few times. This sequence joins TRBV9 and TRBJ2-1; no clear D. V shed 3 bases and J shed 5 bases, with 15 bases lying between them. CDR1 and CDR2 from the germline V gene are SGDLS and YYNGEE. The CDR3 contains 15 residues. CDR3 region: CASSAPEFRNNEQFF. The CDR3 DNA follows: TGTGCCAGCAGCGCCCCCGAGTTCCGTAACAATGAGCAGTTCTTC.

V usage is TRBV5-1 and J usage is TRBJ2-6; TRBD1 might be the D (5 bases). The CDR3 consists of 15 residues. Trimming stripped 4 bases from V and 2 bases from J, with 10 bases between. Germline values: CDR1 SGHRS, CDR2 YFSETQ. The CDR3: CASSARGTGANVLTF. The CDR3, as DNA: TGCGCCAGCAGCGCTAGGGGCACTGGGGCCAACGTCCTGACTTTC.

The sample holds a few counts of this clone. This sequence joins TRBV7-2 and TRBJ2-6; perhaps TRBD2 as D (6 bases). The CDR3 extends over 16 amino acids. The germline CDR1 and CDR2 sequences are SGHTA and FQGNSA. V lost 5 bases and J lost 1, with 12 bases in between. CDR3 in amino acids: CASSRRLVSGANVLTF. The CDR3 DNA reads as TGTGCCAGCAGCCGCAGACTAGTTTCTGGGGCCAACGTCCTGACTTTC.

This clone was recorded once. This chain connects TRBV30 to TRBJ2-7; D is ambiguous. Germline CDR1 reads GTSNPN; CDR2 reads SVGIG (reference sequence). The V gene lost 2 bases and the J gene lost 3 bases, with 5 bases spanning the gap. The CDR3 has 11 amino acids. CDR3 nucleotides: TGTGCCTGGAGTCGAGTCTACGAGCAGTACTTC. This gives the protein CAWSRVYEQYF. Full variable domain (missing parts from reference TRBV30 and TRBJ2-7): SQTIHQWPATLVQPVGSPLSLECTVEGTSNPNLYWYRQAAGRGLQLLFYSVGIGQISSEVPQNLSASRPQDRQFILSSKKLLLSDSGFYLCAWSRVYEQYFGPGTRLTVT.

This chain links TRBV6-4 with TRBJ2-3, with 8 nucleotides matching TRBD2. The CDR3 length is 15 residues. J lost 0 bases, V lost 5 bases, and 4 bases had no gene match. The germline gives CDR1 MRHNA, CDR2 SNTAGT. CDR3 amino acids: CASSHSGRSTDTQYF. The CDR3, as DNA: TGTGCCAGCAGTCACAGCGGGAGAAGCACAGATACGCAGTATTTT.

The CDR3 here is CASSQGRTGRRRYTEAFF. In nucleotides, the CDR3 is TGCGCCAGCAGCCAAGGGAGGACAGGGAGAAGAAGGTACACTGAAGCTTTCTTT. This sequence joins TRBV4-3 and TRBJ1-1, with 8 nucleotides matching TRBD1. CDR1 is LGHNA, CDR2 YSLEER, per germline. V dropped 1 base and J dropped 3; count of bases not matched to a gene: 13. The length of the CDR3 is 18 residues.

The chain joins TRBV10-1 to TRBJ2-7, with D tentatively TRBD1 (8 bases). This CDR3 has 15 amino acids. Trimming shortened V by 9 bases and J by 5 bases, and 23 bases separated the two germline ends. Germline values: CDR1 WNHNN, CDR2 SYGVQD (reference sequence). This chain's CDR3 is CARREGRDRSHEQYF. As DNA, the CDR3 is TGCGCCAGAAGGGAGGGCCGGGACAGGTCCCACGAGCAGTACTTC.

The CDR3 bases are TGTGCCAGTAGTAACTCTAGCGGGCAGAAATACAATGAGCAGTTCTTC. Encoded protein: CASSNSSGQKYNEQFF. The chain recombines TRBV19 with TRBJ2-1, with 8 nucleotides matching TRBD2. Germline V gene sequence: CDR1 LNHDA, CDR2 SQIVND (reference sequence). This CDR3 spans 16 amino acids. Trimming at V came to 4 bases and at J to 4 bases, leaving 9 bases not matched to a gene.

The chain uses TRBV19 and TRBJ1-3, with D maybe TRBD1 (5 bases). Germline loops: CDR1 LNHDA, CDR2 SQIVND (reference sequence). The V end was cut by 9 bases, the J end by 5 bases, with 20 bases between. The CDR3 extends over 15 amino acids. This CDR3 reads CASRTWRSSRNTIYF. CDR3 nucleotide sequence: TGTGCCAGCCGGACATGGAGAAGTTCTCGAAACACCATATATTTT.

In regard to this clone: Mismatch with germline at one junction end may stem from a read error. CDR3 protein: CASSLDRGRGAFF. CDR3 DNA: TGTGCCAGCAGCCTAGACAGGGGGCGAGGGGCTTTCTTT. The J gene is TRBJ1-1, the V gene TRBV11-2; 10 bases agree with TRBD1. The CDR3 runs to 13 residues. CDR1 and CDR2 (germline): SGHAT, FQNNGV.